This T cell receptor beta chain was identified during a study of blood T cell repertoires in COVID-19. Study-wide background: Donors in the United States, Italy and Spain gave samples during acute or convalescent COVID-19. The cDNA or gDNA used as material had been derived from T cells, B-cell-depleted T cells, or PBMCs.

Assay: immunoSEQ multiplex PCR; the TCRdb copy retains only in-frame clones and omits some. The data show about 180,000 clones, less than 90% seen once. V lost 2 bases and J lost 7; bases outside the gene matches: 3. The germline CDR1 and CDR2 sequences are MNHEY and SMNVEV (reference sequence). CDR3 length: 16 residues. The rearrangement joins TRBV27 to TRBJ2-1; 15 bases map to TRBD2. The sample taken for sequencing was peripheral blood. The sequence was obtained from a man in his 70s with active or convalescent COVID-19. The CDR3 loop reads CASSLGLAGGENEQFF. CDR3 nucleotides: TGTGCCAGCAGTTTAGGACTAGCGGGAGGGGAGAATGAGCAGTTCTTC.